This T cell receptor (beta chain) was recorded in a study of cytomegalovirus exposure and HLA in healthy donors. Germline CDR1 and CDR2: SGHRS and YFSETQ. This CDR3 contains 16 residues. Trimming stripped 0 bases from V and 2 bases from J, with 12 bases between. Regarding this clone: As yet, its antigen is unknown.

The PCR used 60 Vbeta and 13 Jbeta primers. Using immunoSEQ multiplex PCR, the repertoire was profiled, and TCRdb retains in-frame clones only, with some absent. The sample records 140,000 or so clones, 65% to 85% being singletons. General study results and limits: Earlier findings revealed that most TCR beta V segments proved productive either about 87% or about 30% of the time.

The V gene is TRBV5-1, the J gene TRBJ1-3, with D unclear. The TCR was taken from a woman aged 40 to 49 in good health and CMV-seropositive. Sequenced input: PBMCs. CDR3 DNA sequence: TGCGCCAGCAGCTTGGTAGAGACATCGACTGGAAACACCATATATTTT. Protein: CASSLVETSTGNTIYF.